This T cell receptor beta chain was recorded in a study of Tregs in tolerant kidney transplant recipients. Overall study results and limits: Activated donor B cell expansion appeared to reveal the most relevant donor-specific TCRbeta repertoire.

Note on this clone: Its antigen is currently unknown.

Germline CDR1 reads KGHSH; CDR2 reads LQKENI. V lost 5 bases, J lost 3 bases, and 8 bases stayed unmatched. The CDR3 has 15 residues. Profiled with immunoSEQ multiplex PCR; TCRdb holds only in-frame clones, not every one. The sample holds 120,000 or so clones, around 94% seen once. Thawed PBMCs were FACS-sorted into unstimulated CD4+CD25+CD127- regulatory T cells, CD4+CD25- non-regulatory cells, CD4 and CD8 cells. Material: CD4+ T cells from blood. The sequence was collected from a human donor in good health. V gene TRBV18 combines with J gene TRBJ2-3; 7 nucleotides match TRBD1. The CDR3 spells CASSDNRGSTDTQYF. The CDR3 bases are TGTGCCAGCTCAGACAACAGGGGTTCAACAGATACGCAGTATTTT.